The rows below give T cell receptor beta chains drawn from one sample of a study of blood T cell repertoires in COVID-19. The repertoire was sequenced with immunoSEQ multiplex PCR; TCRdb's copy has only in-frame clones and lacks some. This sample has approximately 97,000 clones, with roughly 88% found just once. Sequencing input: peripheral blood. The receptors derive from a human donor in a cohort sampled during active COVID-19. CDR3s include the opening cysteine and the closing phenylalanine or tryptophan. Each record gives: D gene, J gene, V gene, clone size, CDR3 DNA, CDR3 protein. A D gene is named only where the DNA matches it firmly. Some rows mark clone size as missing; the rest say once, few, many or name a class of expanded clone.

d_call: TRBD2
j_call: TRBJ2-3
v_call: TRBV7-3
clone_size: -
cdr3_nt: TGTGCCAGCAGTTTTAGCGGGGGCAACCCAGATACGCAGTATTTT
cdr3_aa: CASSFSGGNPDTQYF

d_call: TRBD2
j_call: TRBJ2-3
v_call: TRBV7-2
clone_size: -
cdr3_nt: TGTGCCAGCAGCTTTAGCGGGGGGGCCGTAGATACGCAGTATTTT
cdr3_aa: CASSFSGGAVDTQYF

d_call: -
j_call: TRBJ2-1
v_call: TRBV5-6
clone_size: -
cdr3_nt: TGTGCCAGCAGCCGAGGTCTCAATGAGCAGTTCTTC
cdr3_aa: CASSRGLNEQFF

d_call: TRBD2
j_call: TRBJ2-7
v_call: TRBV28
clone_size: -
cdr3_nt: TGTGCCAGCTTGATCCGTACGGGACTAGCGGGAGAACCGGGGAGGCGAGCAGATCACGAGCAGTACTTC
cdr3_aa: CASLIRTGLAGEPGRRADHEQYF

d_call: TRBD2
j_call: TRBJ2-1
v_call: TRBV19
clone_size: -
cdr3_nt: TGTGCCAGTAGTGTGCTCTCTAGCGGGGGACACAATGAGCAGTTCTTC
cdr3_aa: CASSVLSSGGHNEQFF

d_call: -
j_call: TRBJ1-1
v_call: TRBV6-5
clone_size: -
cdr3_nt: TGTGCCAGCAGAAGGGGGGAGGGCACTGAAGCTTTCTTT
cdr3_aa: CASRRGEGTEAFF

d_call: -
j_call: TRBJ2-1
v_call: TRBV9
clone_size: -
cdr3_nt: TGTGCCAGCAGCGCGTCCTCCCGGGGTTTTAATGAGCAGTTCTTC
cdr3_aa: CASSASSRGFNEQFF

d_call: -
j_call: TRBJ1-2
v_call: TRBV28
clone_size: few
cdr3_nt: TGTGCCAGCAGTTTTCCCGAGACGGCCGGAGGGGGCTACACCTTC
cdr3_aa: CASSFPETAGGGYTF

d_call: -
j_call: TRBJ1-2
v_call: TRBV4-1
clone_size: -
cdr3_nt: TGCGCCAGCAGCCTCCCCCAGCGGGGTCTGTATGGCTACACCTTC
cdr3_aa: CASSLPQRGLYGYTF

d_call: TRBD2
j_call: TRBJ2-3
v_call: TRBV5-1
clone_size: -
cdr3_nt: TGCGCCAGCAGCTTACTAGCGGGAGTAACAGATACGCAGTATTTT
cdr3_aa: CASSLLAGVTDTQYF

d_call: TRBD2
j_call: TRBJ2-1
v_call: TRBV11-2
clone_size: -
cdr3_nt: TGTGCCAGCAGCTCCGGACTAGCGGGGGGGGTCTCCTACAATGAGCAGTTCTTC
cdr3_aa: CASSSGLAGGVSYNEQFF

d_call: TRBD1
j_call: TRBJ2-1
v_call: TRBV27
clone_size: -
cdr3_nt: TGTGCCAGCAGTTTCTTGGGCGGAGTCGCGACAGGGGAGAATGAGCAGTTCTTC
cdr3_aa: CASSFLGGVATGENEQFF

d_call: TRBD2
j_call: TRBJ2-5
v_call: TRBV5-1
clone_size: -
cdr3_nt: TGCGCCAGCAGCCCGGGGACTAGCGGGACGTCGCTAAGGGGGCAAGAGACCCAGTACTTC
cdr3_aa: CASSPGTSGTSLRGQETQYF

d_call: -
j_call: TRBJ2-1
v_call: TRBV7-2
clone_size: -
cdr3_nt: TGTGCCAGTTCTGACTCCGCACACAATGAGCAGTTCTTC
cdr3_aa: CASSDSAHNEQFF

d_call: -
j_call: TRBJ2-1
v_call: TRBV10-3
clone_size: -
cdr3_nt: TGTGCCATCAGGAGTCTGGATGAGCAGTTCTTC
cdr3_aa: CAIRSLDEQFF

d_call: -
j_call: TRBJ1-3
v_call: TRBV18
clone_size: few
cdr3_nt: TGTGCCAGCTCACTTTCGGGTGAGCACTTTGGAAACACCATATATTTT
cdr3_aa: CASSLSGEHFGNTIYF

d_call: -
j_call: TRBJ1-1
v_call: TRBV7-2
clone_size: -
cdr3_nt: TGTGCCAGCAGCTCTAGACCGACAGTGAACACTGAAGCTTTCTTT
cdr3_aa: CASSSRPTVNTEAFF

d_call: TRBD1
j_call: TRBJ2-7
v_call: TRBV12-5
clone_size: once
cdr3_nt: TGTGCTAGTGGTTTGACTCGGACAGGGGTCGGGGAGCAGTACTTC
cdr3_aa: CASGLTRTGVGEQYF

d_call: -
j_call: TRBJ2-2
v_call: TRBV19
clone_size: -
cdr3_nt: TGTGCCAGTAGTCCCAGACAGGGAGGCACCGGGGAGCTGTTTTTT
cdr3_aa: CASSPRQGGTGELFF

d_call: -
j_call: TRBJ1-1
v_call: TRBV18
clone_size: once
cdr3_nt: TGTGCCAGCTCACGAGAGGGCGCTTGGGACACTGAAGCTTTCTTT
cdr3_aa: CASSREGAWDTEAFF

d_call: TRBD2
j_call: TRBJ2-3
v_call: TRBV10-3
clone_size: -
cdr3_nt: TGTGCCATCACCCCGACTAGCGGGAGGGGCGATACGCAGTATTTT
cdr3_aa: CAITPTSGRGDTQYF

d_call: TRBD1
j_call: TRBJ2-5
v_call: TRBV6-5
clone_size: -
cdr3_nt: TGTGCCAGCAGCAGGGACAGGGGAGGGACCCAGTACTTC
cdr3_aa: CASSRDRGGTQYF

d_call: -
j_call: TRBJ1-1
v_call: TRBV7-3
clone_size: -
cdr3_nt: TGTGCCAGCAGCTTTTTCTCGACAGGGAACACTGAAGCTTTCTTT
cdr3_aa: CASSFFSTGNTEAFF

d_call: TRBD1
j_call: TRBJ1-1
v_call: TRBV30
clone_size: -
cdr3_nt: TGTGCCTGGGAACCGGGACAGACGAACACTGAAGCTTTCTTT
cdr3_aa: CAWEPGQTNTEAFF

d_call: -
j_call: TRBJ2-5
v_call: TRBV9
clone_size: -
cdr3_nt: TGTGCCAGCAGCGTAGCGGAGGGTCGAGGACTTCTAGAGACCCAGTACTTC
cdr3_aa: CASSVAEGRGLLETQYF

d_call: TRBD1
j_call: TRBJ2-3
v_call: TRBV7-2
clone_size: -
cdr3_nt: TGTGCCAGCAGCTCCGGGACAGGGGTGACAGATACGCAGTATTTT
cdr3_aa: CASSSGTGVTDTQYF

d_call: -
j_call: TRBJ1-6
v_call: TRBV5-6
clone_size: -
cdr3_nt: TGTGCCAGCAGCTTGGACAGCTATAATTCACCCCTCCACTTT
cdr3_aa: CASSLDSYNSPLHF

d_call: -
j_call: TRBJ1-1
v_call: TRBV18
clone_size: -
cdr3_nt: TGTGCCAGCCACGGACAGTTGAACACTGAAGCTTTCTTT
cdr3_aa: CASHGQLNTEAFF

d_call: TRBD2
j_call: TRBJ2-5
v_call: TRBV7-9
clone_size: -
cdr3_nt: TGTGCCAGCAGTGATCTAGCGGGAGGCGGTGGGGAGACCCAGTACTTC
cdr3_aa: CASSDLAGGGGETQYF

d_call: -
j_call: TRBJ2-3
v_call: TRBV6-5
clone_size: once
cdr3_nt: TGTGCCAGCAGTCGCGGGGGCCCGAGCACAGATACGCAGTATTTT
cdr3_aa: CASSRGGPSTDTQYF

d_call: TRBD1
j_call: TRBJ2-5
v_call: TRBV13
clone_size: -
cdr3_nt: TGTGCCAGCAGCTCGCCCCCCGGGACAGCGAAAGAGACCCAGTACTTC
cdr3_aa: CASSSPPGTAKETQYF

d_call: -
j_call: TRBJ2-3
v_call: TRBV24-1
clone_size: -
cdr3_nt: TGTGCCACCAGTGCCGGCGGAGGGGGGGGAGATACGCAGTATTTT
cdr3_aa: CATSAGGGGGDTQYF

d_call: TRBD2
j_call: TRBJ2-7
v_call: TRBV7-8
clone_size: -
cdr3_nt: TGTGCCAGCCGACTGACTAGCGGCTACGAGCAGTACTTC
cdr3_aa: CASRLTSGYEQYF

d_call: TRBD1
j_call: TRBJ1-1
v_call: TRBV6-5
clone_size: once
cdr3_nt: TGTGCCAGCAGGGATAGGGACAGGGTGAACACTGAAGCTTTCTTT
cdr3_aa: CASRDRDRVNTEAFF

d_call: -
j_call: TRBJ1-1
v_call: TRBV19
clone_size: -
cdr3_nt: TGTGCCAGTAGTATAGGACCGGGAGATGAAGCTTTCTTT
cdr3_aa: CASSIGPGDEAFF

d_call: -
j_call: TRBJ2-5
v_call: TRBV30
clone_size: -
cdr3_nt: TGTGCCTGGAGTCCCCGGGGAGCTTATAAACAAGAGACCCAGTACTTC
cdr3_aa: CAWSPRGAYKQETQYF

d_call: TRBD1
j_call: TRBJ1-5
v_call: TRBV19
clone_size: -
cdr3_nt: TGTGCCAGTAGCCCTTCTACAGGGGTCCCTAGCAATCAGCCCCAGCATTTT
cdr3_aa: CASSPSTGVPSNQPQHF

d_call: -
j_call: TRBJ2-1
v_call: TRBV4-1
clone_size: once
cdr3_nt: TGCGCCAGCAGCCAAGATCGCGGGCCTAGCAGCAGTGAGCAGTTCTTC
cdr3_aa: CASSQDRGPSSSEQFF

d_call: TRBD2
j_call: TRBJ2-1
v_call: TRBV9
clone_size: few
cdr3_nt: TGTGCCAGCAGCCCCCCTAGCGGGATTAAATACAATGAGCAGTTCTTC
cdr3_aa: CASSPPSGIKYNEQFF

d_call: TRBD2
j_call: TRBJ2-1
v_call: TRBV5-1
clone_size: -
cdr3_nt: TGCGCCAGCAGCTTGGAAGCGGGGGGAGGGAATGAGCAGTTCTTC
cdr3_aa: CASSLEAGGGNEQFF

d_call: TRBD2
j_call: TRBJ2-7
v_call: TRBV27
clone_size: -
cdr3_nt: TGTGCCAGCAGTCCACTAGCGGGAGTAATGTACGAGCAGTACTTC
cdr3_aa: CASSPLAGVMYEQYF